Listed here are 10 T cell receptor beta chains from one sample, sequenced in a study of T cells in Graves' hyperthyroidism and ophthalmopathy. Template material for amplifying TCR beta CDR3 regions consisted of RNA transcripts. Primed by the HTBI set, a first-round RT-PCR was run on the TCR CDR3. TCRdb re-called the multiplex PCR reads with MiXCR, one entry per CDR3 protein. This table holds a few hundred thousand distinct CDR3 sequences, about 13% found once. Sequenced: blood. The receptors here all came from a young woman with Graves' hyperthyroidism.

This sequence joins TRBV20-1 and TRBJ1-6; TRBD1 agrees at 7 bases. The CDR3 covers 16 residues. The junction had 10 bases not matched to a gene; V was cut back by 1 base and J by 7 bases. Germline assignment: CDR1 DFQATT and CDR2 SNEGSKA (reference sequence). CDR3 in DNA: TGCAGTGCTAGAGTGGGGGAACAGGGGAACAATTCACCCCTCCACTTT. Protein product: CSARVGEQGNNSPLHF.

This clonotype was detected many times. This chain links TRBV24-1 with TRBJ2-1, with a possible D match to TRBD2 (5 bases). The V gene's germline CDR1 is KGHDR and CDR2 SFDVKD. The CDR3 covers 13 residues. V was cut by 9 bases and J by 0 bases, with 8 bases left in between. CDR3 amino acids: CATARGSYNEQFF. The CDR3 DNA follows: TGTGCCACCGCTCGGGGCTCCTACAATGAGCAGTTCTTC.

The gene calls are TRBV2 and TRBJ2-5; 8 bases are shared with TRBD2. The CDR3 spans 16 residues. The V and J ends lost 4 bases and 3 bases, in that order; junction bases with no gene match: 10. Germline values: CDR1 SNHLY, CDR2 FYNNEI. In DNA form, the CDR3 reads TGTGCCAGCAGTGCACCCCCCACGGGGGGGAAAGAGACCCAGTACTTC. Amino acids: CASSAPPTGGKETQYF.

The table lists this clonotype with many counts. The chain combines TRBV18 with TRBJ1-1; D is possibly TRBD1 (5 bases). This CDR3 is 14 amino acids long. Deletions cut 10 bases from V and 0 bases from J, with 15 bases between. In germline, CDR1 is KGHSH, CDR2 LQKENI. Written as DNA, the CDR3 is TGTGCCACCCAAAGAGGGGATATGAACACTGAAGCTTTCTTT. Translated: CATQRGDMNTEAFF.

The gene calls are TRBV5-1 and TRBJ1-4; weak D call: TRBD1 (5 bases). Trimming cost V 0 bases and J 4 bases, with 13 bases left between them. Per germline, CDR1 SGHRS and CDR2 YFSETQ. The CDR3 runs 16 residues. The CDR3 loop reads CASSLDPGRSNEKLFF. CDR3 DNA sequence: TGCGCCAGCAGCTTGGATCCGGGACGAAGTAATGAAAAACTGTTTTTT.

This rearrangement joins TRBV9 to TRBJ1-1; 7 positions match TRBD1. Germline CDR1 reads SGDLS; CDR2 reads YYNGEE. This CDR3 spans 14 amino acids. After removal of 4 bases from V and 1 base from J, the junction contained 4 bases not matched to a gene. The DNA for the CDR3 is TGTGCCAGCAGCCCACAGGGGAGGAACACTGAAGCTTTCTTT. The encoded protein is CASSPQGRNTEAFF. Supplemented by reference TRBV9 and TRBJ1-1, the full variable domain reads DSGVTQTPKHLITATGQRVTLRCSPRSGDLSVYWYQQSLDQGLQFLIQYYNGEERAKGNILERFSAQQFPDLHSELNLSSLELGDSALYFCASSPQGRNTEAFFGQGTRLTVV.

This clonotype was found a few times. V usage is TRBV10-3 and J usage is TRBJ1-6; D call uncertain. The ends were cut back, 4 bases at V and 10 bases at J, with 14 bases in the middle. The germline CDR1 and CDR2 sequences are ENHRY and SYGVKD. This CDR3 is 14 amino acids long. Written as DNA, the CDR3 is TGTGCCATCAGTGGCGGTCCAGAACGGTCACCCCTCCACTTT. Encoded protein: CAISGGPERSPLHF.

The V and J genes are TRBV7-2 and TRBJ1-2, with 7 positions matching TRBD1. Germline trimming cut 6 bases from V and 8 bases from J; bases unmatched to any gene: 9. This CDR3 contains 13 residues. Germline loops: CDR1 SGHTA, CDR2 FQGNSA. The CDR3 protein is CASRSTGMWGYTF. CDR3 coding DNA: TGTGCCAGCAGGTCGACAGGGATGTGGGGCTACACCTTC.

The table lists this clonotype with a few counts. The junction departs from the called germline gene at one end, perhaps through a read error. V and J are TRBV6-1 and TRBJ1-5, with D unresolved. Germline loops: CDR1 MNHNS, CDR2 SASEGT. The CDR3 totals 14 residues. CDR3 sequence reads: CASSSGNSNQSQHF. CDR3 coding DNA: TGTGCCAGCAGTAGCGGGAATAGCAATCAGTCCCAGCATTTT.

The CDR3 loop reads CASSYRRDAGGYTF. CDR3 in DNA: TGTGCCAGCAGTTACAGGCGGGACGCGGGTGGCTACACCTTC. J is TRBJ1-2 and V is TRBV6-5, with D possibly TRBD1 on 5 matching bases. CDR1 and CDR2 from the germline V gene are MNHEY and SVGAGI. This CDR3 has 14 residues. Trimming removed 2 bases at V and 7 bases at J, with 14 bases between.